This T cell receptor beta chain stems from a study of cytomegalovirus exposure and HLA in healthy donors. Findings of the study overall: Presence/absence results assume similar sequencing depth per donor, which may not hold.

The PCR employed 60 Vbeta primers together with 13 Jbeta primers. Some clones are missing from TCRdb's copy, which holds only in-frame ones; the method was immunoSEQ multiplex PCR. The data show about 160,000 clones, more than 75% seen once. This clone was seen a single time. Its cognate antigen is unknown. Other DNA sequences in the same sample also yield this CDR3. The clonotype was recovered from a man younger than 30 in good health and CMV-seropositive. The sample consisted of PBMCs.

The CDR3 spells CASSIRGGASTDTQYF. The CDR3 DNA sequence: TGTGCCAGTAGTATCCGAGGTGGGGCCAGCACAGATACGCAGTATTTT. The genes are TRBV19 and TRBJ2-3, with a tentative D call TRBD1 (5 bases). Trimming took 3 bases from V and 0 from J, leaving 13 bases between them. The germline CDR1 and CDR2 sequences are LNHDA and SQIVND (reference sequence). The CDR3 length is 16 residues.